The present T cell receptor beta chain was sequenced within a study of shared clonotypes between healthy human individuals. On this clone: Its specificity is not known.

General study points: The naive CD4 repertoires of a handful of donors were compared, and approximately 5% of clonotypes were shared. With few donors, the genetic and exposure-history diversity represented was limited. Lower generation probabilities were found for non-shared clonotypes than for those shared by all four donors.

Several immunoSEQ plates received, in even portions, the genomic DNA of each subset. Libraries were prepared by immunoSEQ multiplex PCR; TCRdb keeps only in-frame clonotypes and omits some of them. The data hold 2 million to 2.5 million clones, with more than 85% observed a single time. Germline V gene data show CDR1 as SNHLY and CDR2 as FYNNEI. V was clipped by 6 bases and J by 3 bases, with 16 bases between them. This CDR3 contains 15 residues. The genes are TRBV2 and TRBJ2-3, with D possibly matching TRBD2 (6 bases). Sequencing was done on a sample of naive CD4+ T cells from PBMCs. Subset in this sample: CD45RA+ positively selected. This receptor was identified in a man between 18 and 29 years old in good health. Some clones in this sample may be carry-over from other donors' samples. The CDR3 coding sequence is TGTGCCAGCAGAGAGGGTTGGGGGGAGACAGATACGCAGTATTTT. Translated, it gives CASREGWGETDTQYF.